The clone carrying this T cell receptor beta chain was picked up a small number of times. Its antigen is as yet unknown. A much more abundant neighbour one base away suggests this may be a read error. The data are from a study of breast tumors, draining lymph nodes, adjacent tissues. Points from the study as a whole: Luminal-like breast cancer showed significantly higher tumor–nontumor repertoire similarity than basal-like. Tumors had less TCR diversity than lymph nodes, more than nontumor tissue.

The lymph nodes were axillary draining lymph nodes from breast cancer patients. TCRdb re-analysed the multiplex PCR reads in MiXCR, keeping a single row per CDR3 protein. Of 290,000 or so distinct CDR3 sequences in the sample, over 25% were seen once. The sample comprised axillary lymph node tissue. This TCR came from a female donor with breast cancer. Some clones in this sample may be carry-over from other donors' samples.

CDR3 in amino acids: CASSQVSGPIQETQYF. In DNA, the CDR3 is TGTGCCAGCAGCCAAGTGTCAGGACCCATACAAGAGACCCAGTACTTC. The J gene is TRBJ2-5, the V gene TRBV4-2; D unresolved. This CDR3 comprises 16 residues. CDR1 and CDR2 (germline): LGHNA, YNFKEQ. Trimming took 1 base from V and 2 from J, leaving 14 bases between them.